The 30 T cell receptor beta chains below were found in one sample sequenced in a study of shared clonotypes between healthy human individuals. The data were produced by immunoSEQ multiplex PCR, yet TCRdb's version contains in-frame clones alone and is incomplete. The data show roughly 1 million clones, with more than 75% seen just once and roughly 0.56% held by the top ten. The sequenced sample was memory CD4+ T cells from PBMCs. Subset described: CD45RA-negative fraction. The receptors come from a man younger than 30 in good health. Some clones in this sample may be carry-over from other donors' samples.

This clone was counted only a few times. This sequence joins TRBV30 and TRBJ2-3, with 7 bases aligning to TRBD2. After removal of 2 bases from V and 2 bases from J, the junction contained 10 bases not matched to a gene. Germline values: CDR1 GTSNPN, CDR2 SVGIG (reference sequence). The CDR3 contains 16 residues. CDR3 nucleotides: TGTGCCTGGAGTCGGGCGGCTAGCGGAATCACAGATACGCAGTATTTT. Protein product: CAWSRAASGITDTQYF.

This clone has only one observation. The V gene is TRBV7-2, the J gene TRBJ2-3; D ambiguous. Germline V gene sequence: CDR1 SGHTA, CDR2 FQGNSA. CDR3 length equals 14 residues. V was cut by 5 bases and J by 2 bases, with 11 bases left in between. The CDR3 region is CASSMVADTDTQYF. CDR3 bases: TGTGCCAGCAGCATGGTTGCGGACACAGATACGCAGTATTTT. The variable domain in full, completed from reference TRBV7-2 and TRBJ2-3, reads GAGVSQSPSNKVTEKGKDVELRCDPISGHTALYWYRQSLGQGLEFLIYFQGNSAPDKSGLPSDRFSAERTGGSVSTLTIQRTQQEDSAVYLCASSMVADTDTQYFGPGTRLTVL.

The chain employs TRBV11-3 and TRBJ2-1; TRBD2 is a possible D gene (6 bases). The CDR3 sequence is 14 residues long. Germline V CDR1 and CDR2: SGHNT, YENEEA. Trimming left V 5 bases short and J 8 bases short, with 16 bases between. Here the CDR3 reads CASSLDSTRDEQFF. The CDR3 region has the DNA TGTGCCAGCAGCCTTGACTCGACTAGGGATGAGCAGTTCTTC.

V gene TRBV9 combines with J gene TRBJ2-6; D remains ambiguous. In germline, CDR1 is SGDLS, CDR2 YYNGEE. The CDR3 is made up of 15 amino acids. The germline V and J ends were trimmed by 4 bases and 0 bases, with 8 bases remaining between them. The CDR3 loop is CASSRHSSGANVLTF. The CDR3 DNA is TGTGCCAGCAGCCGACATAGCTCTGGGGCCAACGTCCTGACTTTC.

The chain has TRBV5-1 and TRBJ1-1; D is undetermined. This CDR3 spans 14 amino acids. Germline CDR1 SGHRS, CDR2 YFSETQ. Deletions cut 4 bases from V and 3 bases from J, with 13 bases between. The DNA of the CDR3 is TGCGCCAGCAGCCGAGGGAAGGACTACACTGAAGCTTTCTTT. This translates into CASSRGKDYTEAFF.

The chain employs TRBV5-1 and TRBJ1-6; a possible D gene is TRBD1 (6 bases). V was clipped by 4 bases and J by 5 bases, with 10 bases between them. Germline values: CDR1 SGHRS, CDR2 YFSETQ. The CDR3 is 14 residues long. The CDR3 region has the DNA TGCGCCAGCAGCGTAGGACAGAATAATTCACCCCTCCACTTT. It specifies CASSVGQNNSPLHF.

The chain combines TRBV30 with TRBJ2-7; perhaps TRBD1 as D (5 bases). The V gene's germline CDR1 is GTSNPN and CDR2 SVGIG (reference sequence). Trimming took off 3 bases at V and 4 bases at J, with 7 bases between the two ends. CDR3 length equals 11 residues. The CDR3 DNA sequence: TGTGCCTGGAGCAGGGTGTACGAGCAGTACTTC. Its translation is CAWSRVYEQYF.

The genes are TRBV30 and TRBJ1-4; D not certain. The V and J ends lost 1 base and 6 bases respectively, with 6 bases between them. CDR3 length equals 12 residues. From germline, CDR1 is GTSNPN and CDR2 SVGIG (reference sequence). The CDR3 is CAWSGSHEKLFF. The DNA for the CDR3 is TGTGCCTGGAGTGGGAGTCATGAAAAACTGTTTTTT.

CDR3 residues: CASSLGGGAATGELFF. The CDR3 bases are TGCGCCAGCAGCTTGGGCGGCGGGGCCGCCACCGGGGAGCTGTTTTTT. V usage is TRBV5-1 and J usage is TRBJ2-2; weak D call: TRBD2 (6 bases). V was cut by 0 bases and J by 4 bases, with 13 bases left in between. This CDR3 comprises 16 residues. CDR1 is SGHRS and CDR2 is YFSETQ in the germline V gene.

The rearrangement uses TRBV9 and TRBJ2-1, with 9 bases identical to TRBD2. The CDR3 sequence is 17 residues long. V gave up 0 bases and J gave up 4 bases; unmatched junction bases: 8. Per germline, CDR1 SGDLS and CDR2 YYNGEE. The CDR3, as DNA: TGTGCCAGCAGCGTAGCGTATCGTCTAGCGGGATACAATGAGCAGTTCTTC. It yields the protein CASSVAYRLAGYNEQFF.

The chain employs TRBV7-9 and TRBJ1-4; TRBD1 might be the D (5 bases). The CDR3 totals 15 residues. Trimming pared 1 base from V and 1 base from J, leaving 7 bases between. CDR1 and CDR2 from the germline V gene are SEHNR and FQNEAQ (reference sequence). CDR3 sequence reads: CASSLGDQTNEKLFF. CDR3 nucleotides: TGTGCCAGCAGCTTAGGGGACCAAACTAATGAAAAACTGTTTTTT.

This clone was picked up many times. Other DNA sequences in the same sample also yield this CDR3. The V gene is TRBV7-3, the J gene TRBJ2-1, with 10 bases fitting TRBD2. Trimming removed 5 bases from V and 2 bases from J; junction bases left unmatched: 3. Germline V CDR1 and CDR2: SGHTA, FQGTGA. CDR3 length: 15 residues. The CDR3 DNA is TGTGCCAGCAGCCCTCTAGCGGGAGCCTACAATGAGCAGTTCTTC. Its translation is CASSPLAGAYNEQFF.

This rearrangement joins TRBV21-1 to TRBJ1-2; the listed D gene, TRBD1, was not tested against the DNA. TRBV21-1 is classified as a pseudogene. This CDR3 comprises 15 residues. The CDR3, as DNA: TGTGCCAGCAGCAAACAGGGGGGCCCCTACTATGGCTACACCTTC. It specifies CASSKQGGPYYGYTF.

V gene TRBV28 combines with J gene TRBJ1-3, with 7 nucleotides matching TRBD1. V shed 3 bases, J shed 2 bases, and the junction held 1 base outside the gene matches. The CDR3 contains 14 residues. Germline V gene data show CDR1 as MDHEN and CDR2 as SYDVKM. The CDR3 DNA follows: TGTGCCAGCAGTTTCACAGGGGCTGGAAACACCATATATTTT. Protein sequence: CASSFTGAGNTIYF.

The chain combines TRBV28 with TRBJ1-1, with D uncertain. Germline values: CDR1 MDHEN, CDR2 SYDVKM. This CDR3 comprises 13 residues. Between the trimmed V and J ends, which lost 3 bases and 6 bases, there was a span of 11 bases. CDR3 sequence (DNA): TGTGCCAGCAGTTTGGGAAGCCAAGCTGAAGCTTTCTTT. This translates into CASSLGSQAEAFF.

This clone was seen a single time. This is likely an artifact of a read error, given a far larger clone one base away. The sample holds other DNA sequences that translate to the same CDR3. The chain combines TRBV29-1 with TRBJ1-1; D is undetermined. CDR1 and CDR2 from the germline V gene are SQVTM and ANQGSEA. This CDR3 is 14 amino acids long. The chain's CDR3 is CSVVLTRGGIEAFF. The CDR3 DNA reads TGCAGCGTTGTCCTAACCCGGGGTGGGATTGAAGCTTTCTTC.

The chain combines TRBV2 with TRBJ2-5; tentative D call: TRBD2 (6 bases). This CDR3 has 12 residues. Deletions cut 5 bases from V and 4 bases from J, with 8 bases between. Germline CDR1 reads SNHLY; CDR2 reads FYNNEI. The CDR3 DNA reads as TGTGCCAGCAGTACTAGCTTAGAGACCCAGTACTTC. Residues: CASSTSLETQYF.

The CDR3 sequence is CASSPLQGALPGAFF. CDR3 DNA: TGTGCCAGCAGTCCTCTACAGGGGGCCCTGCCGGGGGCTTTCTTT. J is TRBJ1-1 and V is TRBV28, with TRBD1 identical over 9 bases. The V gene's germline CDR1 is MDHEN and CDR2 SYDVKM. This CDR3 is built from 15 residues. Germline trimming cut 5 bases from V and 11 bases from J; bases unmatched to any gene: 15.

This clone was counted between two and nine times. This sequence joins TRBV29-1 and TRBJ1-1, with D uncertain. Germline-derived CDR1 and CDR2 are SQVTM and ANQGSEA. Trimming pared 4 bases from V and 7 bases from J, leaving 16 bases between. This CDR3 contains 13 residues. The CDR3 nucleotides are TGCAGCGTTGGTCAAAAGATGGCACTTGAAGCTTTCTTT. Translating gives CSVGQKMALEAFF.

The sample holds a few counts of this clone. V gene TRBV27 combines with J gene TRBJ2-5; tentatively, D is TRBD1 (6 bases). This CDR3 comprises 14 residues. Trimming pared 5 bases from V and 4 bases from J, leaving 14 bases between. Germline assignment: CDR1 MNHEY and CDR2 SMNVEV (reference sequence). Written as DNA, the CDR3 is TGTGCCAGCAGTCGTCGGACAGATGGAGAGACCCAGTACTTC. Encoded protein: CASSRRTDGETQYF.

This chain joins TRBV7-6 and TRBJ2-5; 10 bases are a match to TRBD2. This CDR3 contains 16 residues. The V segment lost 1 base and the J segment 5 bases; nucleotides outside the gene matches: 7. Germline CDR1 SGHVS, CDR2 FNYEAQ. In DNA, the CDR3 is TGTGCCAGCAGCTTAGTTGTTGCTAGCGGGAGTGAGACCCAGTACTTC. This sequence encodes CASSLVVASGSETQYF. The complete variable domain, with remaining parts taken from reference TRBV7-6 and TRBJ2-5, reads GAGVSQSPRYKVTKRGQDVALRCDPISGHVSLYWYRQALGQGPEFLTYFNYEAQQDKSGLPNDRFSAERPEGSISTLTIQRTEQRDSAMYRCASSLVVASGSETQYFGPGTRLLVL.

V gene TRBV5-1 combines with J gene TRBJ2-1; no firm D call. The CDR3 is made up of 11 amino acids. Trimming pared 7 bases from V and 12 bases from J, leaving 14 bases between. The germline V gene encodes CDR1 SGHRS and CDR2 YFSETQ. DNA for the CDR3: TGCGCCAGCGGAGTACAAGGCACGCAGTTCTTC. Its protein is CASGVQGTQFF.

The CDR3 bases are TGTGCCAGCAAGGTCTCCGGGACAGGGGCAGAGACCCAGTACTTC. It codes for CASKVSGTGAETQYF. This rearrangement joins TRBV6-5 to TRBJ2-5, with 10 bases that match TRBD1. After removal of 7 bases from V and 4 bases from J, the junction contained 9 bases not matched to a gene. This CDR3 contains 15 residues. Germline V gives CDR1 MNHEY, CDR2 SVGAGI.

The chain uses TRBV30 and TRBJ2-3, with 7 nucleotides matching TRBD1. V was pared by 2 bases and J by 1 base, with 12 bases of the junction left unmatched. This CDR3 spans 17 amino acids. Germline loops: CDR1 GTSNPN, CDR2 SVGIG (reference sequence). CDR3 in amino acids: CAWSPGGARTGTDTQYF. CDR3 bases: TGTGCCTGGAGTCCAGGGGGTGCGCGCACGGGCACAGATACGCAGTATTTT.

This clone came up many times. This chain connects TRBV5-4 to TRBJ2-7; the D is unclear. Germline V CDR1 and CDR2: SGHNT, YYREEE (reference sequence). Trimming stripped 0 bases from V and 1 base from J, with 8 bases between. The length of the CDR3 is 14 residues. The CDR3 DNA reads as TGTGCCAGCAGCTTGGGACCGAATTCCTACGAGCAGTACTTC. It yields the protein CASSLGPNSYEQYF.

V is TRBV4-3 and J is TRBJ2-2; possible D gene TRBD2, 5 bases. V lost 4 bases to trimming and J lost 8 bases, with 20 bases between them. The CDR3 sequence is 16 residues long. CDR1 is LGHNA and CDR2 is YSLEER in the germline V gene. CDR3 sequence reads: CASSPEGVPGWGELFF. The CDR3 DNA follows: TGCGCCAGCAGCCCCGAGGGTGTGCCGGGTTGGGGGGAGCTGTTTTTT.

The DNA for the CDR3 is TGCGCCAGCAGCCCTTCTTCTCGACAGGGCAACACTGAAGCTTTCTTT. This translates into CASSPSSRQGNTEAFF. The V gene is TRBV5-1, the J gene TRBJ1-1, with 7 bases that match TRBD1. The CDR3 sequence is 16 residues long. The junction had 11 bases not matched to a gene; V was cut back by 4 bases and J by 2 bases. CDR1 SGHRS and CDR2 YFSETQ come from the germline V gene.

This clone was counted at least ten times. V is TRBV5-6 and J is TRBJ2-1; D might be TRBD1 or TRBD2, each matching 6 bases. Germline loops: CDR1 SGHDT, CDR2 YYEEEE. This CDR3 contains 14 residues. The V end lost 1 base, the J end lost 6 bases, and 11 bases lay between the germline ends. The CDR3 is CASSLIGGGNEQFF. In DNA, the CDR3 is TGTGCCAGCAGCTTGATCGGAGGGGGCAATGAGCAGTTCTTC.

In its sample, this clone was seen many times. The chain links TRBV7-9 to TRBJ2-5, with D perhaps matching TRBD2 (6 bases). The length of the CDR3 is 12 residues. Germline V gene data show CDR1 as SEHNR and CDR2 as FQNEAQ (reference sequence). V was trimmed by 2 bases and J by 12 bases, leaving 13 bases between them. The CDR3 is CASSLPWTMEYF. In DNA form, the CDR3 reads TGTGCCAGCAGCTTACCCTGGACTATGGAGTACTTC.

The chain is built from TRBV7-2 and TRBJ1-2, with 7 bases aligning to TRBD1. The V segment lost 3 bases and the J segment 8 bases; nucleotides outside the gene matches: 9. This CDR3 is 14 amino acids long. CDR1 SGHTA and CDR2 FQGNSA come from the germline V gene. As DNA, the CDR3 is TGTGCCAGCAGCTTTGTAGGGGGCGCGCAGGGCTACACCTTC. Amino acids: CASSFVGGAQGYTF.